This TCR beta chain stems from a study of OX40 agonist ivuxolimab in advanced cancers. Notes on the study in general: Among the nonresponders, some also had low normalized T-cell clonal expansion.

Of note for this clone: The antigen remains undetermined.

V shed 1 base and J shed 4 bases, with 5 bases lying between them. This CDR3 is built from 13 residues. Per the germline V gene, CDR1 is SGHAT and CDR2 is FQNNGV. Profiled with immunoSEQ multiplex PCR; TCRdb holds only in-frame clones, not every one. This table holds under 50,000 clones, approximately 82% found once. This sequence was found in an adult with an advanced solid tumor such as melanoma, head and neck, liver or kidney cancer. Sample: CD4+ or CD8+ T cells sorted from blood, taken in a trial of the OX40 agonist ivuxolimab. V usage is TRBV11-2 and J usage is TRBJ1-5, with unresolved D. DNA of the CDR3: TGTGCCAGCAGCTTAGGACTTAATCAGCCCCAGCATTTT. This encodes CASSLGLNQPQHF.